This T cell receptor beta chain was recorded in a study of T cells expressing NK-cell markers. Across the study: It was sorted CD3+CD56-NKG2C+, CD3+CD56+NKG2C- and CD3+CD56+NKG2C+ T cells that provided the TCR beta repertoires. Findings and caveats of the study: Researchers report these clonotypes also headed the CD3+CD56-NKG2C+ fraction in a few donors. Dominant NKG2C+ clonotypes were found to form roughly 1.0-7.5% of CD8+ T cells in about 6 donors. No clear determination of HCMV specificity was made for expanded NKG2C+ T cell clones.

Reanalyzing the 5' RACE reads, TCRdb keeps one entry per CDR3 protein, without DNA. The data show roughly 150,000 distinct CDR3 sequences, and the top ten clones hold roughly 21%. As for this clonotype: Its antigen is not identified.

The germline V gene encodes CDR1 KGHDR and CDR2 SFDVKD. The CDR3 covers 15 residues. This receptor was obtained from a man aged 18 to 69 in good health. The specimen was blood T cells: a sorted CD56 or NKG2C T cell subset, CD4+ or CD8+ T cells, or bulk PBMC T cells (not recorded which). V is TRBV24-1 and J is TRBJ1-5; TCRdb returns TRBD1, unconfirmable since there is no DNA. Here the CDR3 reads CATSDRQGAGQPQHF.